This TCR beta chain originates from a study of blood T cell repertoires in COVID-19. Across the whole study: Samples of COVID-19 (acute and convalescent) were obtained from the United States, Italy and Spain.

From germline, CDR1 is SEHNR and CDR2 FQNEAQ (reference sequence). The V segment lost 5 bases and the J segment 5 bases; nucleotides outside the gene matches: 15. CDR3 length equals 18 residues. Resolution of symptoms, clearance, or two negative PCRs was present in recovered Cohort 3 donors. The protocol was immunoSEQ multiplex PCR, while the TCRdb copy is restricted to in-frame clones and leaves out a portion. The sample includes about 380,000 clones, more than 75% seen only once; the top ten take 1.2%. This receptor was identified in a young woman who had recovered from COVID-19. The gene calls are TRBV7-9 and TRBJ2-3; 11 nucleotides align to TRBD1. Sequencing was done on a sample of PBMCs or T cells enriched from blood (not recorded which). The CDR3 DNA sequence: TGTGCCAGCAGCACCCGGACAGGGGGCACTGCGCATGGAGATACGCAGTATTTT. It codes for CASSTRTGGTAHGDTQYF.